The rows below give T cell receptor beta chains drawn from one sample of a study of blood T cells in healthy people across ages. A single record per CDR3 protein comes from TCRdb applying MiXCR to the 5' RACE reads. The profile covers 710,000 or so distinct CDR3 sequences, with about 32% appearing a single time and roughly 15% taken by the ten largest. The sequenced material came from blood. The receptors here all came from a woman of 80 years or more in good health. Both conserved end residues are part of each CDR3. The order of the fields is D gene, V gene, clone size, J gene, CDR3 DNA, CDR3 protein. The D gene is left open where the match is weak. Rows give clone size only sometimes, using once, few, many, or a class for an expanded clone.

NA,TRBV9,NA,TRBJ2-3,TGTGCCAGCAGCGCAGAGGGGAGATCTGGCACAGATACGCAGTATTTT,CASSAEGRSGTDTQYF
NA,TRBV11-2,few,TRBJ2-7,TGTGCCAGCAGCTTAACATTTGGCTGGGATGAGCAGTACTTC,CASSLTFGWDEQYF
NA,TRBV7-6,NA,TRBJ2-7,TGTGCCAGCAGCTTAGAGATATGGCAGGGGGGCAACGAGCAGTACTTC,CASSLEIWQGGNEQYF
NA,TRBV6-6,many,TRBJ1-6,TGTGCCAGCAGTTTGGGGAATTCACCCCTCCACTTT,CASSLGNSPLHF
TRBD1,TRBV6-5,NA,TRBJ1-3,TGTGCCAGCAGTTACTTTCCAGGGGGCTCCACTGGAAACACCATATATTTT,CASSYFPGGSTGNTIYF
NA,TRBV5-1,many,TRBJ2-5,TGCGCCAGCAGCTTGGGCTCGCACCAAGAGACCCAGTACTTC,CASSLGSHQETQYF
NA,TRBV2,many,TRBJ2-7,TGTGCCAGCGATGATCAGGGAGGCTACGAGCAGTACTTC,CASDDQGGYEQYF
TRBD1,TRBV30,few,TRBJ1-1,TGTGCCTGGAGGAGGGACAGGGGGCGAGACACTGAAGCTTTCTTT,CAWRRDRGRDTEAFF
NA,TRBV6-4,NA,TRBJ2-3,TGTGCCAGCCAGCTGTCCTGGGGCACAGATACGCAGTATTTT,CASQLSWGTDTQYF
NA,TRBV5-5,NA,TRBJ2-1,TGTGCCAGCAGCTTCCGACTCACCGCCTACAGTGAGCAGTTCTTC,CASSFRLTAYSEQFF
TRBD1,TRBV6-1,NA,TRBJ1-5,TGTGCCAGCAGTGGCCGGACAGGGGGGGATAGCAATCAGCCCCAGCATTTT,CASSGRTGGDSNQPQHF
TRBD1,TRBV20-1,NA,TRBJ1-2,TGCAGTGTCGCAAAGGGACAGCTGGGATATGGCTACACCTTC,CSVAKGQLGYGYTF
NA,TRBV6-1,many,TRBJ2-7,TGTGCCAGCAAAGGGACAACCGAGCCCTACGAGCAGTACTTC,CASKGTTEPYEQYF
TRBD1,TRBV7-8,few,TRBJ1-4,TGTGCCAGCGGCTTAATCTCTGTCAGGGGGGAGACTAATGAAAAACTGTTTTTT,CASGLISVRGETNEKLFF
NA,TRBV7-2,few,TRBJ1-6,TGTGCCAGCAGGGGGCGTTCTTCTTCACCCCTCCACTTT,CASRGRSSSPLHF
TRBD1,TRBV6-5,many,TRBJ1-2,TGTGCCAGCAGGCGAGGACAGGGATTAAAGGGCTACACCTTC,CASRRGQGLKGYTF
TRBD2,TRBV6-5,many,TRBJ2-7,TGTGCCAGCAGTTACTCCGGGACTAGCGGGGCTACTTACGAGCAGTACTTC,CASSYSGTSGATYEQYF
TRBD1,TRBV7-9,many,TRBJ1-2,TGTGCCAGCAGCTACGGACAGGAGCATGGCTACACCTTC,CASSYGQEHGYTF
TRBD1,TRBV7-2,many,TRBJ1-6,TGTGCCAGCAGTTCCGGGACAGCGACACCCCTCCACTTT,CASSSGTATPLHF
NA,TRBV7-2,NA,TRBJ2-5,TGTGCCAGCAGCTCGCAGGGGACGGGATACCTTCAAGAGACCCAGTACTTC,CASSSQGTGYLQETQYF
NA,TRBV29-1,NA,TRBJ2-2,TGCAGCGTTCGGATCACCAGGGAGCTGTTTTTT,CSVRITRELFF
TRBD1,TRBV14,NA,TRBJ2-4,TGTGCCAGCAGCCAAGATAAGACAGGGGTAGACATTCAGTACTTC,CASSQDKTGVDIQYF
TRBD2,TRBV20-1,once,TRBJ2-3,TGCAGTGCAACACCCCCCACAGGACTAGTATTCGCAGATACGCAGTATTTT,CSATPPTGLVFADTQYF
NA,TRBV20-1,many,TRBJ2-5,TGCAGTGTTGTTCCGGAGGACAGAGCACAAGAGACCCAGTACTTC,CSVVPEDRAQETQYF
NA,TRBV7-2,NA,TRBJ1-1,TGTGCCAGCAGCCTAAGGACAGAGCCGGGCACTGAAGCTTTCTTT,CASSLRTEPGTEAFF
NA,TRBV3-1,many,TRBJ1-2,TGTGCCAGCAGCCCCCGCCTCCCCGCAGGATATGGCTACACCTTC,CASSPRLPAGYGYTF
TRBD2,TRBV29-1,many,TRBJ2-7,TGCAGCGTTGGGGCTAGCGGGGGGGCGAGCGAGCAGTACTTC,CSVGASGGASEQYF
TRBD2,TRBV20-1,many,TRBJ2-3,TGCAGTGCTAGGGGGCGGGGGAGCACAGATACGCAGTATTTT,CSARGRGSTDTQYF
NA,TRBV28,few,TRBJ1-6,TGTGCCAGTTGGGTATTGGGTTCACCCCTCCACTTT,CASWVLGSPLHF
TRBD1,TRBV7-3,many,TRBJ2-5,TGTGCCAGCGGGGCCATGGGACAGCCCGAAGAGACCCAGTACTTC,CASGAMGQPEETQYF
NA,TRBV6-2/TRBV6-3,many,TRBJ1-2,TGTGCCAGCACCGACGACAGACCTTATGGCTACACCTTC,CASTDDRPYGYTF
TRBD1,TRBV5-1,NA,TRBJ2-1,TGCGCCAGCAGCTTCCCCACAGGGGCGAACAAGCAGTTCTTC,CASSFPTGANKQFF
NA,TRBV7-3,NA,TRBJ2-1,TGTGCCAGCAGCTTAAGGCTGGGCAGGGTTGATGAGCAGTTCTTC,CASSLRLGRVDEQFF
NA,TRBV7-3,few,TRBJ2-5,TGTGCCAGCAGCTTAACTACGCGGGAGACCCAGTACTTC,CASSLTTRETQYF
NA,TRBV3-1,few,TRBJ1-1,TGTGCCAGCAGCCCTTCGACTGGCAGCCTGTCAACGAACACTGAAGCTTTCTTT,CASSPSTGSLSTNTEAFF
TRBD1,TRBV18,NA,TRBJ1-4,TGTGCCAGCTCAGCCCGACAGGGGGCTAATGAAAAACTGTTTTTT,CASSARQGANEKLFF
TRBD1,TRBV25-1,few,TRBJ1-4,TGTGCCAGCAGTGGGAGGACAGGGAAACTGTTTTTT,CASSGRTGKLFF
NA,TRBV12-3/TRBV12-4,few,TRBJ1-3,TGTGCCAGCAGTTTCGATTTCTCTGGAAACACCATATATTTT,CASSFDFSGNTIYF
TRBD2,TRBV5-6,many,TRBJ2-5,TGTGCCAGCAGCTTGGGACTAGCGAAAGAGACCCAGTACTTC,CASSLGLAKETQYF
TRBD1,TRBV27,many,TRBJ1-2,TGTGCCAGCAGCTTACAGGGGGCGAGGGACTATGGCTACACCTTC,CASSLQGARDYGYTF
NA,TRBV5-4,NA,TRBJ1-1,TGTGCCAGCAGCCCGGGTGGGGGGGGTATGAACACTGAAGCTTTCTTT,CASSPGGGGMNTEAFF
NA,TRBV27,NA,TRBJ1-2,TGTGCCAGCAGGGGACTCCAACAGGGAGTATCTGGTGGCTACACCTTC,CASRGLQQGVSGGYTF
NA,TRBV7-9,NA,TRBJ2-7,TGTGCCAGCAGATTCGAGGGGGTAGGAACGAGCGAGCAGTACTTC,CASRFEGVGTSEQYF
NA,TRBV3-1,few,TRBJ1-6,TGTGCCAGCAGCCTCTATTCCGATAATTCACCCCTCCACTTT,CASSLYSDNSPLHF
NA,TRBV3-1,few,TRBJ1-6,TGTGCCAGCAGCCTCCGGACCGATAATTCACCCCTCCACTTT,CASSLRTDNSPLHF
TRBD1,TRBV3-1,NA,TRBJ1-6,TGTGCCAGCAGCCAAGGACCCAGGGGGAATTCACCCCTCCACTTT,CASSQGPRGNSPLHF
NA,TRBV5-1,many,TRBJ1-2,TGCGCCAGCGGAACAACGGCAGGACTCTATGGCTACACCTTC,CASGTTAGLYGYTF
NA,TRBV3-1,NA,TRBJ1-1,TGTGCCAGCAGCCTATCCGGGGGGGGGTCCCGGACTGAAGCTTTCTTT,CASSLSGGGSRTEAFF
TRBD2,TRBV20-1,NA,TRBJ2-3,TGCAGTGCTAGAGTTGGACTAGGACAAGCAGATACGCAGTATTTT,CSARVGLGQADTQYF
TRBD2,TRBV27,many,TRBJ2-5,TGTGCCAGCAGTTTATTTCTAGCGGGGGGAGAGACCCAGTACTTC,CASSLFLAGGETQYF
NA,TRBV12-3/TRBV12-4,NA,TRBJ2-3,TGTGCCAGCAGACGCGCGGGGGACAGCGCAGATACGCAGTATTTT,CASRRAGDSADTQYF
TRBD1,TRBV29-1,many,TRBJ1-6,TGCAGCGTTGCGAAGGACAGGGGGCCCAATTCACCCCTCCACTTT,CSVAKDRGPNSPLHF
NA,TRBV5-1,NA,TRBJ2-7,TGCGCCAGCAGCTATGGTGGCAGATGGCCCTACGAGCAGTACTTC,CASSYGGRWPYEQYF
TRBD1,TRBV2,NA,TRBJ1-4,TGTGCCAACGGCCAGACAGGGGATTTGGGAAAACTGTTTTTT,CANGQTGDLGKLFF
NA,TRBV6-1,NA,TRBJ1-2,TGTGCCGGCAGCCCCCAAGGGAAGGGCGGCTACACCTTC,CAGSPQGKGGYTF
TRBD1,TRBV27,NA,TRBJ2-7,TGTGCCAGCAGTTTATCGACTCCCAGGGGGCGTATGGACTTC,CASSLSTPRGRMDF
NA,TRBV5-1,NA,TRBJ2-7,TGCGCCAGCAGCTTGGCCGTCAGAACTTACGAGCAGTACTTC,CASSLAVRTYEQYF
NA,TRBV5-1,NA,TRBJ2-1,TGCGCCAGCAGCTTTAGACAGGACTCAGGGAATGAGCAGTTCTTC,CASSFRQDSGNEQFF
NA,TRBV5-1,few,TRBJ1-6,TGCGCCAGCAGCTTGGAAGGGGCTAACGATTCACCCCTCCACTTT,CASSLEGANDSPLHF
TRBD2,TRBV4-2,many,TRBJ2-1,TGTGCCAGCAGCCGCGGGGCGGGGGTGGCGGATGAGCAGTTCTTC,CASSRGAGVADEQFF